The entry below describes one T cell receptor beta chain. The antigen is unknown. One base away lies a much larger clone, so this may be a sequencing read error. This sample was taken from a study of tumor and adjacent non-tumor tissue in lung cancer. Study findings and constraints: Compared with tumor, normal lung showed significantly lower TCR diversity.

CDR1 and CDR2 from the germline V gene are MGHDK and SYGVNS. The CDR3 is 15 amino acids. A modified ARM-PCR protocol with three rounds of nested PCR amplified TCRbeta. Via MiXCR, TCRdb re-called the multiplex PCR reads, giving one row per CDR3 protein. The table records 200,000 to 250,000 distinct CDR3 sequences, 71% of them present only once. The template was RNA from unsorted bulk tissue. This clonotype was sampled from a man in his sixties with non-small cell lung cancer. Sequencing used lung tumor tissue. V is TRBV25-1 and J is TRBJ1-5; possibly TRBD1 for D (5 bases). CDR3 protein: CASSEYRDGNQPLHF. The CDR3 DNA follows: TGTGCCAGCAGTGAATACAGGGACGGCAATCAGCCCCTGCATTTT.